These 29 T cell receptor beta chains were sequenced from one sample in a study of shared clonotypes between healthy human individuals. Sequencing used immunoSEQ multiplex PCR; TCRdb keeps in-frame clones, though not all of them. This table holds 1,100,000 or so clones, 75% to 80% found once. Sequencing input: memory CD4+ T cells from PBMCs. As to subset: CD45RA-negative fraction. The receptor source for this set is a man between 18 and 29 years old in good health. Some clones in this sample may be carry-over from other donors' samples.

The chain has TRBV20-1 and TRBJ1-1; D is uncertain. The CDR3 spans 11 residues. With 3 bases removed from V and 6 bases from J, the gap between germline ends came to 8 bases. Germline-derived CDR1 and CDR2 are DFQATT and SNEGSKA (reference sequence). The CDR3 loop is CSARGTAEAFF. The CDR3 DNA reads as TGCAGTGCTAGGGGAACGGCTGAAGCTTTCTTT.

The chain links TRBV5-1 to TRBJ2-2; TRBD2 matches 10 bases. From germline, CDR1 is SGHRS and CDR2 YFSETQ. CDR3 length: 16 amino acids. V shed 1 base, J shed 4 bases, and the junction held 4 bases outside the gene matches. For the CDR3, the DNA is TGCGCCAGCAGCTTGAGGGCTAGCGGGAGCACCGGGGAGCTGTTTTTT. Amino acid sequence: CASSLRASGSTGELFF.

This clone was recorded only once. The CDR3: CASSIFRGQPQHF. DNA of the CDR3: TGCGCCAGCAGTATATTCCGGGGCCAGCCCCAGCATTTT. This chain joins TRBV5-1 and TRBJ1-5; the D gene is possibly TRBD1 (5 bases). The V gene's germline CDR1 is SGHRS and CDR2 YFSETQ. V lost 5 bases, J lost 7 bases, and 13 bases lay in between. The CDR3 loop spans 13 amino acids.

As regards this clone: The same CDR3 also results from other DNA sequences found in this sample. The V and J genes are TRBV2 and TRBJ2-1; no definite D call. The CDR3 length is 14 residues. Germline V gene sequence: CDR1 SNHLY, CDR2 FYNNEI. The germline V and J ends were trimmed by 4 bases and 2 bases, with 9 bases remaining between them. The CDR3 is CASSVSGPYNEQFF. The DNA of the CDR3 is TGTGCCAGCAGTGTATCCGGACCCTACAATGAGCAGTTCTTC.

This chain links TRBV20-1 with TRBJ2-3; D remains ambiguous. The CDR3 spans 9 residues. CDR1 and CDR2 (germline): DFQATT, SNEGSKA (reference sequence). V lost 7 bases to trimming and J lost 6 bases, with 5 bases between them. CDR3 amino acids: CSVGDTQYF. CDR3 DNA sequence: TGCAGTGTAGGGGATACGCAGTATTTT.

The gene calls are TRBV28 and TRBJ2-3, with 7 bases matching TRBD2. The CDR3 is made up of 15 amino acids. V shed 3 bases and J 1 base; nucleotides not matched to a gene: 4. CDR1 is MDHEN, CDR2 SYDVKM, per germline. CDR3 in amino acids: CASSFAGVGTDTQYF. CDR3 coding DNA: TGTGCCAGCAGTTTTGCGGGAGTGGGCACAGATACGCAGTATTTT.

V is TRBV28 and J is TRBJ2-5, with 9 positions matching TRBD2. The CDR3 is 15 residues long. Unmatched junction bases numbered 6, after V lost 2 bases and J lost 5 bases. From germline, CDR1 is MDHEN and CDR2 SYDVKM. As DNA, the CDR3 is TGTGCCAGCAGTTTAAGCGGGGGGCATAGGGAGACCCAGTACTTC. Translated: CASSLSGGHRETQYF.

The chain has TRBV7-8 and TRBJ2-5, with D perhaps matching TRBD2 (8 bases). The CDR3 is 18 residues long. Trimming shortened V by 0 bases and J by 0 bases, and 17 bases separated the two germline ends. Germline V gene sequence: CDR1 SGHVS, CDR2 FQNEAQ. The CDR3 DNA reads TGTGCCAGCAGCTTAGCCCGAGGGGGCGGGAGGTACCAAGAGACCCAGTACTTC. Translated: CASSLARGGGRYQETQYF.

On this clone: The same CDR3 arises from other DNA sequences in this sample as well. V and J are TRBV5-1 and TRBJ1-2; 7 nucleotides line up with TRBD1. The CDR3 runs to 13 residues. The V and J ends lost 5 bases and 4 bases, in that order; junction bases with no gene match: 5. Germline CDR1 and CDR2: SGHRS and YFSETQ. This CDR3 reads CASSPDRVYGYTF. CDR3 sequence (DNA): TGCGCCAGCAGTCCCGACAGGGTCTATGGCTACACCTTC.

The chain has TRBV9 and TRBJ2-5; 9 bases align to TRBD2. This CDR3 has 16 residues. Trimming cost V 1 base and J 2 bases; bases outside gene matches: 6. Germline V gene data show CDR1 as SGDLS and CDR2 as YYNGEE. The CDR3 spells CASSVYSGSPQETQYF. The CDR3 DNA reads TGTGCCAGCAGCGTATATAGCGGGAGCCCACAAGAGACCCAGTACTTC. The variable domain in full, with the rest retrieved from reference TRBV9 and TRBJ2-5, is DSGVTQTPKHLITATGQRVTLRCSPRSGDLSVYWYQQSLDQGLQFLIQYYNGEERAKGNILERFSAQQFPDLHSELNLSSLELGDSALYFCASSVYSGSPQETQYFGPGTRLLVL.

The chain carries TRBV2 and TRBJ2-2; 8 nucleotides match TRBD2. The CDR3 has 14 residues. Germline trimming cut 5 bases from V and 5 bases from J; bases unmatched to any gene: 4. The germline CDR1 and CDR2 sequences are SNHLY and FYNNEI. The CDR3 loop reads CASSRGRWTGELFF. CDR3 bases: TGTGCCAGCAGTCGCGGGAGGTGGACCGGGGAGCTGTTTTTT.

The V gene is TRBV28, the J gene TRBJ2-7; perhaps TRBD2 as D (6 bases). The V gene's germline CDR1 is MDHEN and CDR2 SYDVKM. Trimming cost V 6 bases and J 7 bases, with 25 bases left between them. This CDR3 spans 16 amino acids. The CDR3 DNA reads as TGTGCCAGCAGCCCTGGGGGGTTAGTAAGTCCAGCTGAGCAGTACTTC. This gives the protein CASSPGGLVSPAEQYF.

The rearrangement links TRBV4-2 to TRBJ2-1, with D possibly being TRBD2 (6 bases). Between the trimmed V and J ends, which lost 0 bases and 6 bases, there was a span of 15 bases. The germline gives CDR1 LGHNA, CDR2 YNFKEQ. This CDR3 spans 16 amino acids. The CDR3 DNA sequence: TGTGCCAGCAGCCAAGAGGCCAGCGGGCGTCTCAATGAGCAGTTCTTC. The encoded protein is CASSQEASGRLNEQFF.

The rearrangement joins TRBV6-5 to TRBJ2-5; 8 bases agree with TRBD1. Germline loops: CDR1 MNHEY, CDR2 SVGAGI. V shed 0 bases, J shed 7 bases, and the junction held 10 bases outside the gene matches. The CDR3 is 16 residues long. The CDR3 nucleotides are TGTGCCAGCAGTTACTCAGCGACAGGGGCCGGCGGGACCCAGTACTTC. Translated, it gives CASSYSATGAGGTQYF.

The chain combines TRBV5-1 with TRBJ1-6; 7 nucleotides line up with TRBD1. The germline CDR1 and CDR2 sequences are SGHRS and YFSETQ. This CDR3 comprises 15 residues. J gave up 7 bases and V 0 bases, and 4 bases lay outside the gene matches. The CDR3 region has the DNA TGCGCCAGCAGCTTGGGACAGGGCACCAATTCACCCCTCCACTTT. Translated: CASSLGQGTNSPLHF.

This sequence joins TRBV29-1 and TRBJ2-5; 10 bases align to TRBD2. The J call may be wrong; the DNA end is better matched by TRBJ2-7. CDR1 is SQVTM and CDR2 is ANQGSEA in the germline V gene. CDR3 length: 14 amino acids. The CDR3 protein is CSVRLAGANYEQYF. The DNA for the CDR3 is TGCAGCGTGCGGCTAGCGGGAGCGAACTACGAGCAGTACTTC.

This chain uses TRBV7-2 with TRBJ2-5, with 9 positions matching TRBD1. Germline V gene data show CDR1 as SGHTA and CDR2 as FQGNSA. With V trimmed by 6 bases and J by 5 bases, 13 bases remained unmatched. This CDR3 spans 16 amino acids. The CDR3 bases are TGTGCCAGCAGTTTATCGGGACAGGGAGTGGTGGAGACCCAGTACTTC. The encoded protein is CASSLSGQGVVETQYF.

The gene calls are TRBV19 and TRBJ2-2, with D perhaps being TRBD1 or TRBD2 (5 bases each). V was shortened by 9 bases and J by 3 bases, with 17 bases between the two germline ends. The CDR3 consists of 15 residues. Germline V lookup: CDR1 LNHDA, CDR2 SQIVND (reference sequence). CDR3 protein: CASSTGRQDTGELFF. For the CDR3, the DNA is TGTGCCAGCAGCACGGGGCGTCAAGACACCGGGGAGCTGTTTTTT.

CDR3 region: CASSPQDTSGKLFF. As DNA, the CDR3 is TGTGCCAGCTCACCACAGGACACCTCTGGAAAACTGTTTTTT. The rearrangement joins TRBV18 to TRBJ1-4; D is possibly TRBD1 (5 bases). Germline CDR1 KGHSH, CDR2 LQKENI. The CDR3 extends over 14 amino acids. With 1 base removed from V and 10 bases from J, the gap between germline ends came to 13 bases.

The chain employs TRBV6-6 and TRBJ2-5, with 8 positions matching TRBD2. CDR1 MNHNY and CDR2 SVGAGI come from the germline V gene (reference sequence). The CDR3 runs 14 residues. V dropped 8 bases and J dropped 5; count of bases not matched to a gene: 10. The CDR3 DNA reads TGTGCCAGCGCCCGGGGGGGTCCTGGGGAGACCCAGTACTTC. Amino acid sequence: CASARGGPGETQYF.

The V gene is TRBV11-3, the J gene TRBJ2-7, with TRBD1 matching over 9 bases. Germline trimming cut 5 bases from V and 5 bases from J; bases unmatched to any gene: 10. Germline CDR1 and CDR2: SGHNT and YENEEA. This CDR3 contains 15 residues. CDR3 sequence reads: CASSAAGTGSDEQYF. CDR3 DNA sequence: TGTGCCAGCAGCGCGGCCGGGACAGGGAGTGACGAGCAGTACTTC.

The rearrangement links TRBV7-8 to TRBJ1-2, with D possibly matching TRBD1 (5 bases). CDR1 SGHVS and CDR2 FQNEAQ come from the germline V gene. The CDR3 is made up of 15 amino acids. V was trimmed by 4 bases and J by 3 bases, leaving 15 bases between them. The CDR3 DNA reads as TGTGCCAGCAGCTATGATCGGAGGGACCACTATGGCTACACCTTC. It is translated as CASSYDRRDHYGYTF.

V and J are TRBV7-9 and TRBJ2-5; TRBD1 agrees at 8 bases. V shed 1 base, J shed 5 bases, and the junction held 6 bases outside the gene matches. The V gene's germline CDR1 is SEHNR and CDR2 FQNEAQ (reference sequence). The CDR3 length is 15 residues. CDR3: CASSLGGRGRETQYF. The CDR3 coding sequence is TGTGCCAGCAGCTTAGGTGGCAGGGGGCGGGAGACCCAGTACTTC.

For this clone: Other DNA sequences in the sample encode the same CDR3. The V call is TRBV27, the J call TRBJ1-2; D possibly corresponds to TRBD1 (5 bases). V was clipped by 4 bases and J by 5 bases, with 5 bases between them. Per the germline V gene, CDR1 is MNHEY and CDR2 is SMNVEV (reference sequence). The CDR3 is 11 residues long. CDR3 coding DNA: TGTGCCAGCAGTTCAGGGTATGGCTACACCTTC. Protein sequence: CASSSGYGYTF.

This chain uses TRBV4-2 with TRBJ2-2; D is ambiguous. Trimming took off 0 bases at V and 0 bases at J, with 11 bases between the two ends. The CDR3 runs 17 residues. Per germline, CDR1 LGHNA and CDR2 YNFKEQ. The CDR3 loop is CASSQDLRFSNTGELFF. The DNA for the CDR3 is TGTGCCAGCAGCCAAGATTTAAGGTTTTCGAACACCGGGGAGCTGTTTTTT.

This chain connects TRBV5-1 to TRBJ2-7; D is undetermined. This CDR3 is built from 15 residues. CDR1 and CDR2 from the germline V gene are SGHRS and YFSETQ. Trimming removed 4 bases from V and 1 base from J, with 15 bases in between. This chain's CDR3 is CASSPLSFGSYEQYF. The DNA for the CDR3 is TGCGCCAGCAGCCCTCTTTCTTTTGGTTCCTACGAGCAGTACTTC.

The rearrangement uses TRBV20-1 and TRBJ2-5; D is unresolved. Germline V gives CDR1 DFQATT, CDR2 SNEGSKA (reference sequence). The length of the CDR3 is 10 residues. Deletions cut 5 bases from V and 9 bases from J, with 10 bases between. CDR3 sequence: CSADSEAQYF. The CDR3 DNA sequence: TGCAGTGCTGACTCTGAGGCCCAGTACTTC.

This clone occurred a few times. Other DNA sequences in the sample encode the same CDR3. The chain has TRBV30 and TRBJ1-3, with D unclear. Looked up from germline, CDR1 is GTSNPN and CDR2 is SVGIG (reference sequence). This CDR3 comprises 14 residues. V lost 2 bases and J 0 bases, leaving 8 bases between the germline ends. This chain's CDR3 is CAWSQGFSGNTIYF. CDR3 DNA: TGTGCCTGGAGTCAAGGGTTCTCTGGAAACACCATATATTTT.

The chain employs TRBV4-2 and TRBJ2-1; D unresolved. CDR3 length equals 17 residues. Germline-derived CDR1 and CDR2 are LGHNA and YNFKEQ. Deletions cut 4 bases from V and 0 bases from J, with 16 bases between. CDR3 loop: CASSLLKAVISYNEQFF. CDR3 nucleotides: TGTGCCAGCAGCCTTCTCAAGGCAGTCATCTCCTACAATGAGCAGTTCTTC.